Reported below is one T cell receptor (beta chain). No cognate antigen has been identified for it. Nothing much larger sits one base from this clone, and base qualities are not available. This sample was taken from a study of shared clonotypes between healthy human individuals (dated by TCRdb to 2018 to 2020). Notes on the research overall: Two women and a few men aged 18 to 49 years were included in the cohort. For each donor, three plates each were used for CD4 naive and CD4 memory, two plates were used for CD8 naive, and one plate was used for CD8 memory. To estimate repertoire size and how much clonotype sharing occurs between individuals, the study deeply sequenced the blood TCR repertoires of roughly 5 healthy adults. Libraries were prepared and TCR repertoires were sequenced by different laboratories using diverse techniques, in order to increase sequencing depth and limit assay-specific biases. Each donor's leukapheresis produced roughly between roughly 0.85 and 10 billion PBMCs. General study outcomes and caveats: Compared with non-shared clonotypes, clonotypes shared by all four sorted-subset donors had higher generation probabilities. When a handful of donors were compared, the shared fraction of clonotypes was 5% to 6.5% for naive CD4, roughly 3.4% for naive CD8, 2% to 2.5% for memory CD4, and about 0.36% for memory CD8. Naive subsets generally had larger estimated clonotype richness than memory subsets. The small number of donors limited the genetic and exposure-history diversity represented. Based on pairwise subsampling, the degree of clonotype sharing among donors was expected to be affected by sequencing depth. Incomplete sequencing was indicated by rarefaction of sorted-subset datasets, despite the large sequencing depth. Only blood was sampled, and tissue TCR repertoires likely differ from those in blood.

In the germline V gene, CDR1 corresponds to SGHRS and CDR2 to YFSETQ. Reading from cysteine to phenylalanine, the CDR3 counts 16 amino acids. Here the CDR3 DNA is all that survives: 48 bases in frame from base 1. The germline V and J ends show losses of 4 bases and 0 bases respectively, and no gene match explains 9 bases of the junction. The donors were healthy, HIV-negative adults who had no recently reported acute infections or vaccinations. Every donor was a Caucasian adult living in Nashville, Tennessee, USA. Magnetic negative selection was used to enrich CD4+ T cells, after which naive cells were positively selected on CD45RA and the negative fraction became the memory subset. After blood collection by leukapheresis, PBMCs were isolated using Ficoll-Histopaque density gradient centrifugation and then cryopreserved in the vapor phase of liquid nitrogen. Analytical flow cytometry was used to check the purity and quantity of each magnetically sorted T cell population. Genomic DNA was isolated from every sorted fraction and measured by UV absorbance on a Nanodrop 2000c.

Using the deep immunoSEQ assay, multiplex PCR amplified TCR CDR3 regions from genomic DNA. Genomic DNA extracted from each cell subset was distributed evenly over all wells of several immunoSEQ 96-well plates, and each plate served as one replicate. For sorted subsets, approximately 210 ng genomic DNA, equal to tens of thousands of T cell genomes, was loaded into each replicate PCR. Purified libraries were quantified with a Qubit 3.0 fluorometer, sized on a Bioanalyzer 2100, and re-quantified with the KAPA Library Quantification kit. A separate single-read 150-cycle Illumina NextSeq 550 flow cell was used to sequence each immunoSEQ 96-well plate. Per the original workflow: Because the immunoSEQ output included only junctional sequences and no quality scores, the filtering could not be the same as the filtering used for full-length reads. Sequences were annotated with PyIR, a Python wrapper for IgBLAST v1.9, and V/J genes and CDR3 were assigned using IMGT germline references. Reads with weak V/J assignments (E-value above 1e-6), missing CDR3, stop codons, out-of-frame junctions, or ambiguous translated residues were removed. V3J clonotypes were defined as sequences sharing an identical inferred V gene, J gene, and CDR3 amino acid sequence. Percentage overlap between repertoires was calculated by dividing the number of shared unique clonotypes by the size of the smaller repertoire. Three approaches were used to assess repertoire richness: RTK rarefaction, the Chao1 estimator, and Recon v2.1 estimates of unobserved clonotypes. Generation probabilities for all TCRbeta clonotypes obtained by the gDNA method from a few donors were computed using OLGA. TCRdb re-hosts the immuneACCESS table, in-frame sequences only. Its copies lack some clones; in the studies checked, an unresolved V gene accounts for under half of them, and the cause for the rest is not known. V, J and clone size derive from that table, while D and trimming were established from the DNA sequence. In all, the sample holds millions of clones, and about 92% of those were seen once. Roughly 0.14% of the sample comes from the top ten.

The material sequenced was naive CD4+ T cells sorted from blood. Reading the label with the study, this specimen's cell subset or site is: CD45RA+ positively selected. The source of this sequence is a young man in good health. The V and J genes are TRBV5-1 and TRBJ2-5; TRBD1 matches 7 bases in the middle. The nucleotide sequence is TGCGCCAGCAGCCTTAGGGGACAGACGTACCAAGAGACCCAGTACTTC. This translates into CASSLRGQTYQETQYF.